The 23 T cell receptor beta chains below were found in one sample sequenced in a study of vaccination and CD4 T cells after COVID-19. Specified treatment: roughly ten-day PBMC culture with coronavirus spike peptide pools or control peptides (ViraFEST assay). Their antigen targets remain unknown. Sequencing of cultured CD4+ T cell DNA used the Oncomine TCR Beta short-read assay. TCRdb called the PCR reads again in MiXCR, with one record for every CDR3 protein. Here the sample spans about 10,000 distinct CDR3 sequences, 28% being singletons. The specimen comprised CD4+ T cells from blood, cultured in vitro, sampled after SARS-CoV-2 vaccination. These receptors all stem from a human donor who had recovered from COVID-19.

The chain uses TRBV5-8 and TRBJ2-1, with 12 bases matching TRBD2. From germline, CDR1 is SGHTS and CDR2 YDEGEE. This CDR3 is built from 17 residues. Trimming took 0 bases from V and 8 from J; bases not matched to a gene: 9. CDR3 sequence: CASSLGLAGGSWDEQFF. The CDR3 DNA is TGTGCCAGCAGCTTGGGTCTAGCGGGAGGGAGTTGGGATGAGCAGTTCTTC.

This chain joins TRBV20-1 and TRBJ2-5; the D gene could be TRBD1 or TRBD2 (5 bases each). The V end lost 6 bases, the J end lost 4 bases, and 12 bases lay between the germline ends. The CDR3 is made up of 12 amino acids. Germline V gene sequence: CDR1 DFQATT, CDR2 SNEGSKA (reference sequence). The CDR3 nucleotides are TGCAGTGCCGTGAGGGGTCGAGAGACCCAGTACTTC. This translates into CSAVRGRETQYF.

The chain links TRBV4-3 to TRBJ1-4; TRBD1 matches 10 bases. V gave up 2 bases and J gave up 8 bases; unmatched junction bases: 5. Germline lookup yields CDR1 LGHNA and CDR2 YSLEER. The CDR3 spans 15 residues. The CDR3 region has the DNA TGCGCCAGCAGCCAATGGACAGGGGGAAGCGAAAAACTGTTTTTT. Its protein product is CASSQWTGGSEKLFF.

This clonotype was seen a handful of times. This chain joins TRBV4-3 and TRBJ1-2; no clear D. The V and J ends lost 1 base and 8 bases respectively, with 26 bases between them. The germline CDR1 and CDR2 sequences are LGHNA and YSLEER. There are 18 residues in the CDR3. The CDR3 region has the DNA TGCGCCAGCAGCCAAGCTATTCCCCTGAGGTTAGGTGTGAGGGGCTACACCTTC. Amino acid sequence: CASSQAIPLRLGVRGYTF.

The CDR3 protein is CSAREVVSYEQYF. In DNA form, the CDR3 reads TGCAGTGCTAGAGAGGTGGTTTCCTACGAGCAGTACTTC. This chain uses TRBV20-1 with TRBJ2-7; no definite D call. Germline CDR1 is DFQATT and CDR2 is SNEGSKA (reference sequence). V was trimmed by 0 bases and J by 1 base, leaving 7 bases between them. CDR3 length: 13 residues.

The V and J genes are TRBV4-2 and TRBJ2-6, with D perhaps TRBD1 or TRBD2 (5 bases each). The CDR3 runs 18 residues. V lost 4 bases to trimming and J lost 0 bases, with 16 bases between them. CDR1 and CDR2 (germline): LGHNA, YNFKEQ. The CDR3 nucleotides are TGTGCCAGCAGCCCGAGGGGTCTCACTTCCTCTGGGGCCAACGTCCTGACTTTC. The encoded protein is CASSPRGLTSSGANVLTF.

The chain carries TRBV21-1 and TRBJ1-2; TRBD1, the table's D call, was not compared with the DNA. TRBV21-1 is a documented pseudogene. The CDR3 runs 16 residues. CDR3 loop: CASSQESGRGDYGYTF. The CDR3 DNA follows: TGTGCCAGCAGCCAAGAGTCCGGGCGTGGAGACTATGGCTACACCTTC.

About this clonotype: Without the conserved terminal phenylalanine or tryptophan, this CDR3 likely stems from a read error. This chain links TRBV20-1 with TRBJ2-1; TRBD2 might be the D (6 bases). Germline V gene lookup returns CDR1 DFQATT and CDR2 SNEGSKA (reference sequence). The CDR3 runs 14 residues. Trimming pared 3 bases from V and 6 bases from J, leaving 15 bases between. CDR3: CSASSTRHPNEQFL. CDR3 nucleotides: TGCAGTGCTAGTTCGACTAGGCATCCCAATGAGCAGTTCCTC.

This clonotype turned up a few times. The chain is built from TRBV12-3 or TRBV12-4 and TRBJ1-2, with D possibly matching TRBD1 (5 bases). The CDR3 length is 13 residues. The V and J ends lost 7 bases and 4 bases respectively, with 13 bases between them. The CDR3 DNA sequence: TGTGCCAGCACCCAAAAGGGGCCCTATGGCTACACCTTC. This encodes CASTQKGPYGYTF.

The chain employs TRBV6-2 or TRBV6-3 and TRBJ2-6; 11 bases agree with TRBD1. The CDR3 has 16 amino acids. With 6 bases clipped from V and 4 bases from J, the junction kept 5 bases outside the gene matches. The V gene's germline CDR1 is MNHEY and CDR2 SVGEGT. The CDR3 DNA reads as TGTGCCAGCAGGCCCGGACAGGGGGCCGGGGCCAACGTCCTGACTTTC. Amino acids: CASRPGQGAGANVLTF.

This clonotype is medium-sized by share. The V call is TRBV7-2, the J call TRBJ1-5; 7 positions match TRBD1. The CDR3 contains 15 residues. The V segment lost 5 bases and the J segment 3 bases; nucleotides outside the gene matches: 7. The germline gives CDR1 SGHTA, CDR2 FQGNSA. The CDR3 region is CASSTQTGYNQPQHF. The CDR3 DNA follows: TGTGCCAGCAGCACCCAGACAGGGTACAATCAGCCCCAGCATTTT.

This chain links TRBV4-3 with TRBJ2-1; D is unclear. CDR1 is LGHNA, CDR2 YSLEER, per germline. The CDR3 spans 17 residues. Trimming removed 0 bases at V and 4 bases at J, with 16 bases between. CDR3 protein: CASSQDLVGQKYNEQFF. The CDR3 region has the DNA TGCGCCAGCAGCCAAGATTTAGTAGGCCAAAAGTACAATGAGCAGTTCTTC.

This clonotype came up once. The chain joins TRBV7-2 to TRBJ2-1, with TRBD2 identical over 7 bases. The CDR3 spans 16 residues. Unmatched junction bases numbered 14, after V lost 5 bases and J lost 7 bases. Germline CDR1 reads SGHTA; CDR2 reads FQGNSA. The CDR3 protein is CASSLVGAGVRNEQFF. The CDR3 DNA reads TGTGCCAGCAGCCTAGTCGGGGCGGGGGTACGGAATGAGCAGTTCTTC.

This clonotype has just a few counts. The germline gene is not matched at one end of the junction; a read error may be the cause. The chain has TRBV5-3 and TRBJ2-2; maybe TRBD1 (5 bases). TRBV5-3 qualifies as an ORF whose function is uncertain. This CDR3 spans 17 amino acids. The CDR3 reads CASSLPPGRSNTGELFF. CDR3 nucleotides: TGTGCCAGCAGCTTGCCCCCAGGGCGGTCGAACACCGGGGAGCTGTTTTTT.

This clonotype turned up a few times. The CDR3 region is CASSLGGNTEAFF. DNA for the CDR3: TGTGCCAGCAGTTTAGGTGGTAACACTGAAGCTTTCTTT. The rearrangement joins TRBV28 to TRBJ1-1, with D unclear. Trimming removed 2 bases from V and 2 bases from J, with 6 bases in between. CDR1 and CDR2 from the germline V gene are MDHEN and SYDVKM. The CDR3 extends over 13 amino acids. The variable domain in full, completed from reference TRBV28 and TRBJ1-1, reads DVKVTQSSRYLVKRTGEKVFLECVQDMDHENMFWYRQDPGLGLRLIYFSYDVKMKEKGDIPEGYSVSREKKERFSLILESASTNQTSMYLCASSLGGNTEAFFGQGTRLTVV.

V usage is TRBV6-4 and J usage is TRBJ2-1; possibly TRBD2 for D (5 bases). Per the germline V gene, CDR1 is MRHNA and CDR2 is SNTAGT. The CDR3 has 15 residues. Trimming took off 3 bases at V and 3 bases at J, with 12 bases between the two ends. CDR3 residues: CASSDLSGGYNEQFF. CDR3 coding DNA: TGTGCCAGCAGTGATCTGAGCGGAGGCTACAATGAGCAGTTCTTC.

The V and J genes are TRBV25-1 and TRBJ2-7, with D possibly being TRBD2 (5 bases). The CDR3 is made up of 15 amino acids. The V gene's germline CDR1 is MGHDK and CDR2 SYGVNS. V lost 3 bases, J lost 2 bases, and 14 bases lay in between. CDR3 nucleotides: TGTGCCAGCAGTGACCTCACTAAGGGAGCCTACGAGCAGTACTTC. Amino acids: CASSDLTKGAYEQYF.

This chain links TRBV4-1 with TRBJ2-7; 14 nucleotides line up with TRBD2. Germline-derived CDR1 and CDR2 are MGHRA and YSYEKL. V trimming: 4 bases; J trimming: 2 bases; junction bases outside the gene matches: 10. This CDR3 has 18 amino acids. The CDR3 loop is CASSLSGTSGSEPYEQYF. DNA of the CDR3: TGCGCCAGCAGCCTATCCGGGACTAGCGGGAGTGAACCCTACGAGCAGTACTTC.

By sample fraction, this clonotype is medium-sized. The rearrangement joins TRBV20-1 to TRBJ1-6, with D unresolved. The CDR3 loop spans 14 amino acids. Germline CDR1 and CDR2: DFQATT and SNEGSKA (reference sequence). The V gene lost 2 bases and the J gene lost 10 bases, with 15 bases spanning the gap. The CDR3 sequence is CSARREGGRSPLHF. The DNA for the CDR3 is TGCAGTGCTAGACGGGAGGGTGGGAGGTCACCCCTCCACTTT.

Relative to its sample, this clonotype is medium-sized. The V gene is TRBV5-5, the J gene TRBJ1-2; D not certain. V lost 2 bases, J lost 4 bases, and 12 bases lay in between. CDR1 and CDR2 (germline): SGHKS, YYEKEE (reference sequence). The CDR3 is made up of 14 amino acids. The CDR3 protein is CASSFGLMSYGYTF. The CDR3 DNA reads as TGTGCCAGCAGCTTCGGACTCATGAGCTATGGCTACACCTTC.

In its sample, this clonotype was seen a few times. The chain joins TRBV6-1 to TRBJ1-5; D unclear. V was trimmed by 2 bases and J by 5 bases, leaving 10 bases between them. CDR3 length: 14 amino acids. Germline V gene sequence: CDR1 MNHNS, CDR2 SASEGT. The DNA of the CDR3 is TGTGCCAGCAGTGAAACCTACCGCGATCAGCCCCAGCATTTT. It specifies CASSETYRDQPQHF.

In nucleotides, the CDR3 is TGTGCCAGCACCAATTCCCCGGGACTCGGCTACGAGCAGTACTTC. It encodes CASTNSPGLGYEQYF. The J gene is TRBJ2-7, the V gene TRBV6-1, with TRBD2 as a possible D gene (6 bases). The CDR3 consists of 15 residues. V lost 7 bases and J 3 bases, leaving 19 bases between the germline ends. CDR1 and CDR2 from the germline V gene are MNHNS and SASEGT.

This clonotype was detected a few times. The chain has TRBV6-1 and TRBJ1-5; 9 bases align to TRBD1. CDR1 and CDR2 (germline): MNHNS, SASEGT. This CDR3 has 15 amino acids. V shed 5 bases, J shed 5 bases, and the junction held 7 bases outside the gene matches. As DNA, the CDR3 is TGTGCCAGCAGTAACCGGGACAGGGAGGATCAGCCCCAGCATTTT. Translating it yields CASSNRDREDQPQHF.